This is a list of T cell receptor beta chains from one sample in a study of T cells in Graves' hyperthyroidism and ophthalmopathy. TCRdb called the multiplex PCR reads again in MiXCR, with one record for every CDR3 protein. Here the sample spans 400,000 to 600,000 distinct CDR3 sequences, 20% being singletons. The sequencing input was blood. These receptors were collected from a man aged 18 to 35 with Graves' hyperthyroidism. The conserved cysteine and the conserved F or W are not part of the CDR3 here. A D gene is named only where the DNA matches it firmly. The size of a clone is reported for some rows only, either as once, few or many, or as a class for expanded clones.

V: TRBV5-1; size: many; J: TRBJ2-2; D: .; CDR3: ASSLAPSTGELF
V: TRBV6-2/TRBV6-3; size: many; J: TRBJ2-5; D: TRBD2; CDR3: ASNGPAGVYQETQY
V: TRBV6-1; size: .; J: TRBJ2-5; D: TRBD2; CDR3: ASSPTRLASQETQY
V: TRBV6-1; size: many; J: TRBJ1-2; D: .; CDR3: ASSPGGSNYGYT
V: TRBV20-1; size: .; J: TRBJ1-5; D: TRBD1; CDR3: SARRTGGDQPQH
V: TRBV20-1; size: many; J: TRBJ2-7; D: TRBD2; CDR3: SARVASGGSYEQY
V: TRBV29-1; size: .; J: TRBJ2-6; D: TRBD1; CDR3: SASRDRESGANVLT
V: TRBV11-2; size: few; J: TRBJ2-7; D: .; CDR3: ASAPWPFTYEQY
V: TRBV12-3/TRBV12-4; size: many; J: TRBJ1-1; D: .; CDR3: ASSLSPTGTIQAF
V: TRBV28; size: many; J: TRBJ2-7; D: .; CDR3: ASRNTGRNEQY
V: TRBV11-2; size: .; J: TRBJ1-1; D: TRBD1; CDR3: ASSLYWTGGGMNTEAF
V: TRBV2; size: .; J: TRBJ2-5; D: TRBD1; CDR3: ASGGTGDETRY
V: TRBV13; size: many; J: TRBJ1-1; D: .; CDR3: ASSLPFGGPGRAF
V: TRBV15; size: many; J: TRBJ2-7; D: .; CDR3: ATSRDLQGYEQY
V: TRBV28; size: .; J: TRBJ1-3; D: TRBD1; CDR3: ASGQGRNTIY
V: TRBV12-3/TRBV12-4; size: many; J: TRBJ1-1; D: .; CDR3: ASSFGENTEAF
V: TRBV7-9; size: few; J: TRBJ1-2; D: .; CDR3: ASSLVGERLPGYT
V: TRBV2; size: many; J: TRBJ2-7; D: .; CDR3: ASTIGTRNEQY
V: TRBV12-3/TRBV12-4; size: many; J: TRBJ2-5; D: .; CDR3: ASSQHGAPRETQY
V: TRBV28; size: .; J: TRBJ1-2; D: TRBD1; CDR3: ASSLGTGYDYGYT
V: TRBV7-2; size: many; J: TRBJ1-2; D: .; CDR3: ASSLAGEGTYGYT
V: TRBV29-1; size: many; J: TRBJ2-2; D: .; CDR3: SVGRRIGELF
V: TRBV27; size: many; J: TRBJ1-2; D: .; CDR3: ASSSPGNYGYT
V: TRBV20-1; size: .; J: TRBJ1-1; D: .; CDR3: SARPTLFRPGGPNTEAF
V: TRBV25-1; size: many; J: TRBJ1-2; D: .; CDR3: ASSEPARGYT
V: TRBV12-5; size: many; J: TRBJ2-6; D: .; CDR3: ASGLVLAQGTSGANVLT
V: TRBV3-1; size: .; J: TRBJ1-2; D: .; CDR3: ASMNRNYGYT
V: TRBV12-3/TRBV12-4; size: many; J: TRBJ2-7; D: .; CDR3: ASSLNMHEQY
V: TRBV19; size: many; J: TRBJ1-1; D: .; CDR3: ASLPGGNTEAF
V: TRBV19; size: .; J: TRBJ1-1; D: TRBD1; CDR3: ASSRGRTGTTEAF
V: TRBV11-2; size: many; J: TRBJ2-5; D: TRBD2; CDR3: ASSRTSGAYTQETQY
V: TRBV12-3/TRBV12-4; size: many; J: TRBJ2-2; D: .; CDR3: ASMEAVFGELF
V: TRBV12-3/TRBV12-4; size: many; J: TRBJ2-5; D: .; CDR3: ASSLGGNQETQY
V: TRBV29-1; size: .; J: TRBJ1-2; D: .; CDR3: SVERQVAYGYT
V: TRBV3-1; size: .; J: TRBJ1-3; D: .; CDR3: ASSQGRAPGNTIY
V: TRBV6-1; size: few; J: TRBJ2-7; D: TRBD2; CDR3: ASSVTGGGSYEQY
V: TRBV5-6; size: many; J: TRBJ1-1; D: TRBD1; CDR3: ASSFKGTGLTEAF
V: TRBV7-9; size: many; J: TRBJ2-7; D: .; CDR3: ASSLGGLGGSYEQY
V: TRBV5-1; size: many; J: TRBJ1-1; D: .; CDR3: ASSREVNTEAF
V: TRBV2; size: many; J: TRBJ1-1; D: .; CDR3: ASRPLVTAEAF
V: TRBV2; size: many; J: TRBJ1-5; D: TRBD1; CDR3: ASRNGQGPQPQH
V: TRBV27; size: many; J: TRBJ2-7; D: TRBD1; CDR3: ASSFSGQEYEQY
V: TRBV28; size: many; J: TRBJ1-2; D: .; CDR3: ASSFPPHYGYT
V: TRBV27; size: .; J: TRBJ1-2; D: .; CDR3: ASSLSSVTVQL
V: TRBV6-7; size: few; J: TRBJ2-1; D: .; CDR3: ASSYSGVSSYNEQF
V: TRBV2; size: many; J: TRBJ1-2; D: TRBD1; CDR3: ASSGQGWRYGYT
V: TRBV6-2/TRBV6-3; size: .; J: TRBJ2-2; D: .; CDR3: ASSYQDIYGELF
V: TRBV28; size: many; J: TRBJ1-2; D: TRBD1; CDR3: ASVGDSYGYT
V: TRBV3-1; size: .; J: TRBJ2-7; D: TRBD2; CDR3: ASSPPGLAGYPYEQY
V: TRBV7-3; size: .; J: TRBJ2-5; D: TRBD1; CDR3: ASSSAGQGLETQY